A single T cell receptor (beta chain) is shown here with its context. V lost 2 bases to trimming and J lost 3 bases, with 12 bases between them. Germline loops: CDR1 SGHNT, CDR2 YYREEE (reference sequence). CDR3 size: 15 residues. Method: immunoSEQ multiplex PCR; TCRdb's copy keeps in-frame clones and lacks some. The repertoire holds about 86,000 clones, with over 75% as singletons. These data originate in a study of T cell responses to AZD1222 COVID-19 vaccine. The chain has TRBV5-4 and TRBJ1-3, with D tentatively TRBD1 (5 bases). The receptor's source is an adult in good health. This sample comprised peripheral blood, obtained on day 0 of AZD1222 vaccination. Here the CDR3 reads CASSLTPDIGNTIYF. The CDR3 nucleotides read TGTGCCAGCAGCTTAACACCGGACATTGGAAACACCATATATTTT.